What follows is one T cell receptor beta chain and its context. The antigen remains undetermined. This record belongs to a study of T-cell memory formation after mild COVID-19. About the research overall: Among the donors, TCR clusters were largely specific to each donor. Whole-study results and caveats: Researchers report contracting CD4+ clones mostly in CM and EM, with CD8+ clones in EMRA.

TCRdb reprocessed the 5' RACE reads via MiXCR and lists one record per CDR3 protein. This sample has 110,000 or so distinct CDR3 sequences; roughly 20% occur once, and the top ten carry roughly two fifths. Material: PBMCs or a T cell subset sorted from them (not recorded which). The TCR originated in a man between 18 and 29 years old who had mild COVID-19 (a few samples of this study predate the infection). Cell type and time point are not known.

The CDR3 spells CASRSSGASYNEQFF. CDR3 DNA: TGTGCCAGCAGGTCGAGCGGGGCGTCCTACAATGAGCAGTTCTTC. The genes are TRBV12-3 or TRBV12-4 and TRBJ2-1; 7 nucleotides match TRBD2. The CDR3 is 15 amino acids. Trimming cost V 6 bases and J 1 base; bases outside gene matches: 6.